The 13 T cell receptor beta chains presented below share a single source sample, sequenced in a study of CD8+ T cells in alopecia areata. The sequencing template was cDNA reverse transcribed from extracted RNA. The repertoire was sequenced with immunoSEQ multiplex PCR; TCRdb's copy has only in-frame clones and lacks some. The table records more than 100,000 clones, 45% to 65% of them present only once. This specimen consisted of CD4+ T cells sorted from blood, obtained at week 0. These receptors were obtained from a human donor with alopecia areata.

The chain carries TRBV5-1 and TRBJ2-3; D may be TRBD1 or TRBD2 (5 bases each). Trimming took 3 bases from V and 1 from J, leaving 9 bases between them. This CDR3 has 14 amino acids. Germline-derived CDR1 and CDR2 are SGHRS and YFSETQ. This chain's CDR3 is CASSSRGRTDTQYF. The DNA for the CDR3 is TGCGCCAGCAGCTCCCGGGGACGCACAGATACGCAGTATTTT.

CDR3 coding DNA: TGTGCCAGTAGTATAGCCAGACAGGGGGCCAAAAACATTCAGTACTTC. Its translation is CASSIARQGAKNIQYF. J is TRBJ2-4 and V is TRBV19, with TRBD1 matching 8 bases. V lost 1 base and J lost 1; bases outside the gene matches: 3. This CDR3 spans 16 amino acids. In germline, CDR1 is LNHDA, CDR2 SQIVND (reference sequence).

This chain connects TRBV25-1 to TRBJ1-4; D not resolved. V dropped 3 bases and J dropped 0 bases, with 11 bases sitting between them. Germline CDR1 MGHDK, CDR2 SYGVNS. CDR3 size: 16 residues. The CDR3 region has the DNA TGTGCCAGCAGTGACGGCCCAGGCCCAACTAATGAAAAACTGTTTTTT. It yields the protein CASSDGPGPTNEKLFF.

To note about this clone: At one end the junction does not follow the germline gene, possibly because of a read error. The rearrangement joins TRBV2 to TRBJ2-5; 8 bases fit TRBD1. Germline CDR1 and CDR2: SNHLY and FYNNEI. The CDR3 has 14 amino acids. The CDR3 region has the DNA TGTGCCAGCGGTGAGGACAGGGCTTTGAGGACCCAGTACTTC. Amino acid sequence: CASGEDRALRTQYF.

This clone has a handful of counts. V is TRBV10-3 and J is TRBJ2-7, with TRBD2 identical over 9 bases. V was clipped by 3 bases and J by 5 bases; unmatched bases: 11. The germline CDR1 and CDR2 sequences are ENHRY and SYGVKD. The CDR3 covers 16 residues. The DNA for the CDR3 is TGTGCCATCAGTGAAGGGGGGCTAGCGGGACGCGACGAGCAGTACTTC. Translation: CAISEGGLAGRDEQYF.

This clone was counted between two and nine times. The rearrangement joins TRBV2 to TRBJ2-2; 9 bases match TRBD2. Trimming at V came to 7 bases and at J to 4 bases, leaving 7 bases not matched to a gene. The germline V gene encodes CDR1 SNHLY and CDR2 FYNNEI. This CDR3 spans 15 amino acids. The DNA of the CDR3 is TGTGCCAGCACCTCTGGGACTAGCCGCACCGGGGAGCTGTTTTTT. The encoded protein is CASTSGTSRTGELFF. The whole variable domain, remainder taken from reference TRBV2 and TRBJ2-2, is EPEVTQTPSHQVTQMGQEVILRCVPISNHLYFYWYRQILGQKVEFLVSFYNNEISEKSEIFDDQFSVERPDGSNFTLKIRSTKLEDSAMYFCASTSGTSRTGELFFGEGSRLTVL.

The chain employs TRBV4-1 and TRBJ1-1; D uncertain. Germline-derived CDR1 and CDR2 are MGHRA and YSYEKL. V was clipped by 1 base and J by 4 bases, with 13 bases between them. This CDR3 region has 15 residues. The CDR3 region has the DNA TGCGCCAGCAGCCAAGCCTTAGACTCGCGCACTGAAGCTTTCTTT. Its protein product is CASSQALDSRTEAFF.

The V gene is TRBV19, the J gene TRBJ2-1; 12 nucleotides line up with TRBD1. CDR1 LNHDA and CDR2 SQIVND come from the germline V gene (reference sequence). The CDR3 loop spans 15 amino acids. V lost 4 bases, J lost 7 bases, and 5 bases stayed unmatched. The CDR3, as DNA: TGTGCCAGTAGTACCCGGGACAGGGGGCTAAATGAGCAGTTCTTC. Translating gives CASSTRDRGLNEQFF.

The chain links TRBV9 to TRBJ2-3; 9 bases agree with TRBD2. CDR3 size: 16 residues. The germline CDR1 and CDR2 sequences are SGDLS and YYNGEE. The V segment lost 4 bases and the J segment 8 bases; nucleotides outside the gene matches: 14. CDR3 region: CASSPRGSGGFGTQYF. As DNA, the CDR3 is TGTGCCAGCAGCCCCCGTGGTAGCGGGGGCTTTGGTACGCAGTATTTT.

CDR3: CASSSGSGDITEAFF. DNA of the CDR3: TGTGCCAGCAGTTCAGGGTCAGGGGACATCACTGAAGCTTTCTTT. The chain links TRBV7-3 to TRBJ1-1; D is perhaps TRBD1 (6 bases). V lost 6 bases and J 4 bases, leaving 18 bases between the germline ends. CDR3 length equals 15 residues. Germline V gene data show CDR1 as SGHTA and CDR2 as FQGTGA.

This clone was counted once. V gene TRBV5-4 combines with J gene TRBJ2-5, with unresolved D. Trimming took off 1 base at V and 4 bases at J, with 14 bases between the two ends. The CDR3 has 15 amino acids. Germline-derived CDR1 and CDR2 are SGHNT and YYREEE (reference sequence). CDR3 amino acids: CASSLFSVGRETQYF. CDR3 bases: TGTGCCAGCAGCTTGTTCTCGGTAGGGCGAGAGACCCAGTACTTC. Looking up the rest from reference TRBV5-4 and TRBJ2-5 gives the full variable domain: ETGVTQSPTHLIKTRGQQVTLRCSSQSGHNTVSWYQQALGQGPQFIFQYYREEENGRGNFPPRFSGLQFPNYSSELNVNALELDDSALYLCASSLFSVGRETQYFGPGTRLLVL.

The chain joins TRBV5-1 to TRBJ1-1, with D uncertain. Between the trimmed V and J ends, which lost 6 bases and 0 bases, there was a span of 12 bases. CDR1 and CDR2 (germline): SGHRS, YFSETQ. The CDR3 is 14 amino acids. CDR3 bases: TGCGCCAGCACGGAGGGAGGATTGAACACTGAAGCTTTCTTT. It specifies CASTEGGLNTEAFF.

This chain's CDR3 is CASSLNPSGRANTEAFF. CDR3 coding DNA: TGTGCCAGCAGCTTAAATCCCTCCGGCCGCGCTAACACTGAAGCTTTCTTT. The gene calls are TRBV7-3 and TRBJ1-1; D gene uncertain. The germline V gene encodes CDR1 SGHTA and CDR2 FQGTGA. CDR3 length: 17 residues. V gave up 1 base and J gave up 2 bases, with 17 bases separating them.